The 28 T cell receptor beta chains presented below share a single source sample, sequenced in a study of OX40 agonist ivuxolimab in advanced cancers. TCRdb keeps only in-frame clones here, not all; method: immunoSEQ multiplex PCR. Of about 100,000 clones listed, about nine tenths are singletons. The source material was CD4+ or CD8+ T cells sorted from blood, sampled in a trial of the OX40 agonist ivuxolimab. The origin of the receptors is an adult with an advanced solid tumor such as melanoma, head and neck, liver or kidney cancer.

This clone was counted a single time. The CDR3: CASSFSRGGRDTQYF. The CDR3 region has the DNA TGTGCCAGCAGCTTCAGCAGGGGCGGCAGGGATACGCAGTATTTT. V gene TRBV11-1 combines with J gene TRBJ2-3; tentatively, D is TRBD1 (6 bases). Per the germline V gene, CDR1 is SGHAT and CDR2 is FQDESV (reference sequence). The V end lost 3 bases, the J end lost 6 bases, and 16 bases lay between the germline ends. The CDR3 runs to 15 residues.

CDR3 sequence: CSALTGYGYTF. CDR3 bases: TGCAGTGCATTGACAGGGTATGGCTACACCTTC. The chain joins TRBV20-1 to TRBJ1-2, with 7 bases lining up with TRBD1. CDR1 and CDR2 (germline): DFQATT, SNEGSKA (reference sequence). The CDR3 contains 11 residues. Trimming removed 6 bases from V and 5 bases from J; junction bases left unmatched: 3.

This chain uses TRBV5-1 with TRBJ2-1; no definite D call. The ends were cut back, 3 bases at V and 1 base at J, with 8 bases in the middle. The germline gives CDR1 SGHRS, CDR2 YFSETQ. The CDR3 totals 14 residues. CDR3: CASSSLSSYNEQFF. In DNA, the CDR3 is TGCGCCAGCAGCTCCCTAAGTTCCTACAATGAGCAGTTCTTC.

The CDR3 DNA reads as TGTGCCAGCAGCGTAGCGGGTACTAGGGGGTACGAGCAGTACTTC. Residues: CASSVAGTRGYEQYF. This chain links TRBV9 with TRBJ2-7, with D maybe TRBD1 (6 bases). Trimming stripped 0 bases from V and 4 bases from J, with 14 bases between. The CDR3 spans 15 residues. The germline gives CDR1 SGDLS, CDR2 YYNGEE.

This chain's CDR3 is CAWSFDENQPQHF. The CDR3 coding sequence is TGTGCCTGGAGCTTTGATGAGAATCAGCCCCAGCATTTT. The gene calls are TRBV30 and TRBJ1-5, with D unclear. The CDR3 is 13 amino acids. Looked up from germline, CDR1 is GTSNPN and CDR2 is SVGIG (reference sequence). V lost 3 bases to trimming and J lost 4 bases, with 10 bases between them.

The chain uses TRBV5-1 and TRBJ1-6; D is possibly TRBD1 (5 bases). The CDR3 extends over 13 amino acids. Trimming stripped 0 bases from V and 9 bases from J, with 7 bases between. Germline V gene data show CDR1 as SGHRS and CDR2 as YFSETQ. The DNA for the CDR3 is TGCGCCAGCAGCTTGGGGGGGAGTTCACCCCTCCACTTT. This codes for CASSLGGSSPLHF. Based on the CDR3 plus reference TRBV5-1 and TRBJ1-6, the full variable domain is KAGVTQTPRYLIKTRGQQVTLSCSPISGHRSVSWYQQTPGQGLQFLFEYFSETQRNKGNFPGRFSGRQFSNSRSEMNVSTLELGDSALYLCASSLGGSSPLHFGNGTRLTVT.

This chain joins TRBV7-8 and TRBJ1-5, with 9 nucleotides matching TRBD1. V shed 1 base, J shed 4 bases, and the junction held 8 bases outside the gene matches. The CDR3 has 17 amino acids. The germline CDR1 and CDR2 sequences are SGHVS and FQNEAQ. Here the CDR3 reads CASSLVGQGWRNQPQHF. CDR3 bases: TGTGCCAGCAGCTTAGTTGGACAGGGGTGGAGAAATCAGCCCCAGCATTTT.

CDR3 DNA sequence: TGTGCCAGCAGTTTCCTAGTGCGTGTCGGTTTCAGCACAGATACGCAGTATTTT. Amino acids: CASSFLVRVGFSTDTQYF. J is TRBJ2-3 and V is TRBV28; D unresolved. The V and J ends lost 3 bases and 0 bases respectively, with 19 bases between them. This CDR3 is built from 18 residues. Per the germline V gene, CDR1 is MDHEN and CDR2 is SYDVKM.

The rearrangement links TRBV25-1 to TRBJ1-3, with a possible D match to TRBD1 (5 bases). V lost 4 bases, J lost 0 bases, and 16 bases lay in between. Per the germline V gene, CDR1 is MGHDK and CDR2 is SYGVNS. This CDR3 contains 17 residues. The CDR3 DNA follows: TGTGCCAGCAGTGCCCCCACAGGTCTTAGCTCTGGAAACACCATATATTTT. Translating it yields CASSAPTGLSSGNTIYF.

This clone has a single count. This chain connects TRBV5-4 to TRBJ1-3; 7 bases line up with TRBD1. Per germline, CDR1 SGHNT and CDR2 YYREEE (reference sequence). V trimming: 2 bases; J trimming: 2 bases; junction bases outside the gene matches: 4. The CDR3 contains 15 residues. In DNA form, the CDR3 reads TGTGCCAGCAGCTTAGAGGGGGCTGCTGGAAACACCATATATTTT. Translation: CASSLEGAAGNTIYF.

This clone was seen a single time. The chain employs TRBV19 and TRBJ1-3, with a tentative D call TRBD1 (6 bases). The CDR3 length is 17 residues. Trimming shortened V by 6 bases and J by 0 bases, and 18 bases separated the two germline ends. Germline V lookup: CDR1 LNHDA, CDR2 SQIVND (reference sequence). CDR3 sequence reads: CASRRKQDSVSGNTIYF. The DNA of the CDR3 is TGTGCCAGTAGGAGAAAGCAGGACAGTGTCTCTGGAAACACCATATATTTT.

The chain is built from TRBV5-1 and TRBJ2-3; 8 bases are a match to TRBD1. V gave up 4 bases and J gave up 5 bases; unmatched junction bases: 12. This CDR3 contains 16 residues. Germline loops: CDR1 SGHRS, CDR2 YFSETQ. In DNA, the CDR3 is TGCGCCAGCAGCCCCTCGACAGGGGCGCGGGGAGATACGCAGTATTTT. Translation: CASSPSTGARGDTQYF.

This CDR3 is CASSSLGTGNQPQHF. The CDR3 DNA reads as TGTGCCAGCAGTTCCCTGGGGACAGGGAATCAGCCCCAGCATTTT. The V and J genes are TRBV6-5 and TRBJ1-5; TRBD1 agrees at 9 bases. CDR3 length equals 15 residues. V shed 4 bases, J shed 4 bases, and the junction held 5 bases outside the gene matches. Germline loops: CDR1 MNHEY, CDR2 SVGAGI.

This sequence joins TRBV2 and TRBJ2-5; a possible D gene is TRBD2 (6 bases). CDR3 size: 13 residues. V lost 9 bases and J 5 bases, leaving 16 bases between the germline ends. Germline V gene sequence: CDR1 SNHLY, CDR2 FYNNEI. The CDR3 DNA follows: TGTGCCAGGGGGGGAAGGCATAAGGAGACCCAGTACTTC. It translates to CARGGRHKETQYF. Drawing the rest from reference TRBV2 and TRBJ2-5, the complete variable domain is EPEVTQTPSHQVTQMGQEVILRCVPISNHLYFYWYRQILGQKVEFLVSFYNNEISEKSEIFDDQFSVERPDGSNFTLKIRSTKLEDSAMYFCARGGRHKETQYFGPGTRLLVL.

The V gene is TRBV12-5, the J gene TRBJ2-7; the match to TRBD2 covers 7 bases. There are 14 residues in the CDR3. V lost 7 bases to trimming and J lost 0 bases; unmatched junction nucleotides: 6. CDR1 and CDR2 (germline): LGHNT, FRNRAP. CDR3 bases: TGTGCTAGTGCCGGGGGGTTGAACTCCTACGAGCAGTACTTC. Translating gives CASAGGLNSYEQYF.

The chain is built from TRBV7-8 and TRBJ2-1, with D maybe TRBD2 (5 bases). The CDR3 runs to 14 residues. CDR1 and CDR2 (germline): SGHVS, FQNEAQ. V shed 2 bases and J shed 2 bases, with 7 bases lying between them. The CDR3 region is CASSLSGTYNEQFF. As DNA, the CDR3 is TGTGCCAGCAGCTTATCCGGGACCTACAATGAGCAGTTCTTC.

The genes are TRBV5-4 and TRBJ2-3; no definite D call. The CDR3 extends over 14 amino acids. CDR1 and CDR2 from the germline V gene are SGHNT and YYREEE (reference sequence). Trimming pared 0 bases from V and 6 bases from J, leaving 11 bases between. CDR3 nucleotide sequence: TGTGCCAGCAGCTTGGATGCTACAACGGATACGCAGTATTTT. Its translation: CASSLDATTDTQYF.

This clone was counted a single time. The CDR3 nucleotides are TGTGCCAGCAGCTTGGGGTCCAAGCGGGACAATGAGCAGTTCTTC. It yields the protein CASSLGSKRDNEQFF. The rearrangement links TRBV5-6 to TRBJ2-1, with a possible D match to TRBD2 (6 bases). The CDR3 consists of 15 residues. Trimming took off 0 bases at V and 5 bases at J, with 12 bases between the two ends. Germline-derived CDR1 and CDR2 are SGHDT and YYEEEE.

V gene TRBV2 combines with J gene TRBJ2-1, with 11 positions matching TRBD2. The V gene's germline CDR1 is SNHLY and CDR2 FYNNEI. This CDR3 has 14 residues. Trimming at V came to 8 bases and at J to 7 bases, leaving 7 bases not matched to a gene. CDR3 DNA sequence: TGTGCCAGCTGGGAGACTAGCGGGACGAATGAGCAGTTCTTC. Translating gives CASWETSGTNEQFF.

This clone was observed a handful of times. The chain's CDR3 is CATSRTKRRGSQPQHF. As DNA, the CDR3 is TGTGCCACCAGCAGAACTAAACGGAGGGGATCTCAGCCCCAGCATTTT. This rearrangement joins TRBV15 to TRBJ1-5, with a weak D call TRBD1 (5 bases). The CDR3 has 16 residues. The V end lost 2 bases, the J end lost 6 bases, and 17 bases lay between the germline ends. The germline CDR1 and CDR2 sequences are LNHNV and YYDKDF (reference sequence).

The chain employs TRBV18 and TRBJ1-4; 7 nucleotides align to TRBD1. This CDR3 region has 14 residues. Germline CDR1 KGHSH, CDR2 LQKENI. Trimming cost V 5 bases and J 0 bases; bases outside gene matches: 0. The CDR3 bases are TGTGCCAGCTCAACAGGGGCAACTAATGAAAAACTGTTTTTT. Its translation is CASSTGATNEKLFF.

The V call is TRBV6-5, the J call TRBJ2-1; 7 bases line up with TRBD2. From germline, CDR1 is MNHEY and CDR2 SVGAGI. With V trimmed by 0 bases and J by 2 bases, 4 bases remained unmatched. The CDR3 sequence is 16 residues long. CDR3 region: CASSYSAGRTYNEQFF. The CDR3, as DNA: TGTGCCAGCAGTTACTCGGCCGGGAGGACCTACAATGAGCAGTTCTTC.

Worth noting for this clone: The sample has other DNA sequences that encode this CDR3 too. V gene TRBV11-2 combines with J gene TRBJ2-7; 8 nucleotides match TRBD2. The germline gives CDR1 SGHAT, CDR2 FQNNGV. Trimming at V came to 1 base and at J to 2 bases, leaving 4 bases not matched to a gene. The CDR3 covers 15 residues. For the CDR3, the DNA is TGTGCCAGCAGCTTAGGGGGGACTAGGACCTACGAGCAGTACTTC. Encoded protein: CASSLGGTRTYEQYF.

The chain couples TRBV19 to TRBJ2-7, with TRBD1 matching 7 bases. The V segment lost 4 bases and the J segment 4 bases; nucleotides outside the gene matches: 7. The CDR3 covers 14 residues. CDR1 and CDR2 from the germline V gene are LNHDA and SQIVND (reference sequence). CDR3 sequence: CASSRDSRRYEQYF. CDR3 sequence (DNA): TGTGCCAGTAGTAGGGACAGTCGTCGTTACGAGCAGTACTTC.

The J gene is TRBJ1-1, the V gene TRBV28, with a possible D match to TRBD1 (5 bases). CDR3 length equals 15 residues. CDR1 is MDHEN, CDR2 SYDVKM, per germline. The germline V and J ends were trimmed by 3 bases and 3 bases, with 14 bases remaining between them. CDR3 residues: CASSLIGVPDTEAFF. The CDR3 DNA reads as TGTGCCAGCAGTTTGATAGGGGTACCGGACACTGAAGCTTTCTTT.

CDR3 in DNA: TGTGCCAGCAGCTTAGCGGCCCCAGGGCCCACTGAAGCTTTCTTT. It encodes CASSLAAPGPTEAFF. The rearrangement uses TRBV11-2 and TRBJ1-1; D possibly corresponds to TRBD1 (5 bases). Trimming stripped 1 base from V and 4 bases from J, with 13 bases between. CDR3 length: 15 residues. Germline-derived CDR1 and CDR2 are SGHAT and FQNNGV.

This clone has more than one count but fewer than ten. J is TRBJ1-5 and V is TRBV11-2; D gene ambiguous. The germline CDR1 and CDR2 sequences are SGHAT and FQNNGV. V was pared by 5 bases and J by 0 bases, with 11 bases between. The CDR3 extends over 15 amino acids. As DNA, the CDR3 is TGTGCCAGCAGCCGAGACCGTTATAGCAATCAGCCCCAGCATTTT. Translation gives CASSRDRYSNQPQHF.

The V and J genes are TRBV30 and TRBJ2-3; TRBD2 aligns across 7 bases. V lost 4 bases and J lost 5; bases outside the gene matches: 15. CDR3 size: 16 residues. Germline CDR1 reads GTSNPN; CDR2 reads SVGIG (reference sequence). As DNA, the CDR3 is TGTGCCTGGAATGGTTGGGGCGGGAGTGGGGGAGATACGCAGTATTTT. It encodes CAWNGWGGSGGDTQYF.